These 11 T cell receptor beta chains originate from one sample sequenced in a study of CD8 T cells in Susac syndrome. About 0.5 to 1 ug RNA was reverse transcribed with random hexamers. From the immunoSEQ multiplex PCR reads, TCRdb called clonotypes with MiXCR, one entry per CDR3 protein. The sample consists of some 450,000 distinct CDR3 sequences, approximately 89% of them appearing once. What was sequenced was CD8+ T cells from PBMCs. These receptors were obtained from a human donor with multiple sclerosis.

The J gene is TRBJ1-1, the V gene TRBV20-1; D gene unclear. The CDR3 contains 12 residues. The germline V gene has CDR1 DFQATT and CDR2 SNEGSKA (reference sequence). The V end lost 4 bases, the J end lost 3 bases, and 9 bases lay between the germline ends. CDR3 region: CSAKYGYTEAFF. In DNA, the CDR3 is TGCAGTGCTAAATACGGGTACACTGAAGCTTTCTTT.

The chain uses TRBV6-5 and TRBJ2-1; maybe TRBD1 (5 bases). Germline V gives CDR1 MNHEY, CDR2 SVGAGI. V was pared by 4 bases and J by 0 bases, with 10 bases between. The CDR3 spans 15 residues. The CDR3 DNA reads as TGTGCCAGCAGTTCTCGACAGTTCTCCTACAATGAGCAGTTCTTC. It codes for CASSSRQFSYNEQFF.

The chain is built from TRBV6-5 and TRBJ2-7, with a weak D call TRBD2 (6 bases). The V gene lost 7 bases and the J gene lost 6 bases, with 16 bases spanning the gap. The CDR3 totals 13 residues. Germline lookup yields CDR1 MNHEY and CDR2 SVGAGI. CDR3 DNA: TGTGCCAGCACCGATCAGGTCGGGGGCGAGCAGTACTTC. The encoded protein is CASTDQVGGEQYF.

This chain joins TRBV4-1 and TRBJ1-2; TRBD1 might be the D (5 bases). CDR3 length: 16 residues. V lost 2 bases and J lost 1, with 14 bases in between. Germline values: CDR1 MGHRA, CDR2 YSYEKL. CDR3 nucleotides: TGCGCCAGCAGCCAAACAATATCACAGGATAACTATGGCTACACCTTC. Protein product: CASSQTISQDNYGYTF.

The rearrangement joins TRBV7-6 to TRBJ2-1; 12 positions agree with TRBD1. Trimming removed 4 bases from V and 7 bases from J; junction bases left unmatched: 5. Germline-derived CDR1 and CDR2 are SGHVS and FNYEAQ. This CDR3 contains 15 residues. The CDR3 nucleotides read TGTGCCAGCAGCTCGGGACAGGGGGCGCGAAATGAGCAGTTCTTC. This translates into CASSSGQGARNEQFF.

The V and J genes are TRBV7-8 and TRBJ1-5, with D hard to call. The CDR3 is 14 amino acids. Germline V gives CDR1 SGHVS, CDR2 FQNEAQ. Trimming left V 1 base short and J 7 bases short, with 11 bases between. Here the CDR3 reads CASSLGGVEQPQHF. The CDR3 DNA sequence: TGTGCCAGCAGCTTAGGTGGGGTAGAGCAGCCCCAGCATTTT. Complete variable domain (other parts from reference TRBV7-8 and TRBJ1-5): GAGVSQSPRYKVAKRGQDVALRCDPISGHVSLFWYQQALGQGPEFLTYFQNEAQLDKSGLPSDRFFAERPEGSVSTLKIQRTQQEDSAVYLCASSLGGVEQPQHFGDGTRLSIL.

V usage is TRBV5-5 and J usage is TRBJ1-1; no definite D call. CDR3 length: 14 residues. The germline V gene has CDR1 SGHKS and CDR2 YYEKEE (reference sequence). Trimming stripped 1 base from V and 0 bases from J, with 7 bases between. In DNA form, the CDR3 reads TGTGCCAGCAGCTTGCCAGACGTGAACACTGAAGCTTTCTTT. Its translation: CASSLPDVNTEAFF.

The rearrangement joins TRBV19 to TRBJ2-3; 9 positions agree with TRBD1. CDR3 length: 14 amino acids. Trimming at V came to 5 bases and at J to 4 bases, leaving 4 bases not matched to a gene. Germline-derived CDR1 and CDR2 are LNHDA and SQIVND (reference sequence). CDR3 coding DNA: TGTGCCAGTAGTTTTGGGACAGGGCCAGATACGCAGTATTTT. It yields the protein CASSFGTGPDTQYF.

This sequence joins TRBV20-1 and TRBJ1-2; D gene unclear. Trimming pared 2 bases from V and 7 bases from J, leaving 8 bases between. This CDR3 comprises 11 residues. The V gene's germline CDR1 is DFQATT and CDR2 SNEGSKA (reference sequence). In DNA, the CDR3 is TGCAGTGCTAGAACCCCGGGTGGCTACACCTTC. Encoded protein: CSARTPGGYTF.

A few counts support this clonotype. The rearrangement joins TRBV7-8 to TRBJ2-4; D may be TRBD1 (5 bases). Deletions cut 3 bases from V and 2 bases from J, with 8 bases between. Germline-derived CDR1 and CDR2 are SGHVS and FQNEAQ. This CDR3 region has 14 residues. The DNA of the CDR3 is TGTGCCAGCAGCTTCCCAGGGTCCAAAAACATTCAGTACTTC. Translation gives CASSFPGSKNIQYF.

The rearrangement joins TRBV20-1 to TRBJ2-2, with 9 bases lining up with TRBD2. The CDR3 totals 15 residues. Germline lookup yields CDR1 DFQATT and CDR2 SNEGSKA (reference sequence). The V segment lost 3 bases and the J segment 5 bases; nucleotides outside the gene matches: 7. CDR3 sequence: CSASLAGEWTGELFF. CDR3 DNA: TGCAGTGCTAGTTTAGCGGGAGAGTGGACCGGGGAGCTGTTTTTT.